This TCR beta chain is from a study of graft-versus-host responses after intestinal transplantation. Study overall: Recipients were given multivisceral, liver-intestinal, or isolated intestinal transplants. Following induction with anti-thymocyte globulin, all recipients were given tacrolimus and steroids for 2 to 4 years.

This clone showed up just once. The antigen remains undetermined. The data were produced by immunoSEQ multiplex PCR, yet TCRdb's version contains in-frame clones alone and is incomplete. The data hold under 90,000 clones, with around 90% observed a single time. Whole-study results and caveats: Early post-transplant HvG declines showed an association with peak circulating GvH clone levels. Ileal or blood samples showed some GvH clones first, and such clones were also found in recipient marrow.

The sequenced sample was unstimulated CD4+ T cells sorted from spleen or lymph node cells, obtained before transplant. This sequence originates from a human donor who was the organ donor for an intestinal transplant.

For the CDR3, the DNA is TGCGCCAGCAGCTTGGCTCTTCTAGCGGTTGAGACCCAGTACTTC. Amino acid sequence: CASSLALLAVETQYF. J is TRBJ2-5 and V is TRBV5-1, with 7 bases that match TRBD2. V lost 0 bases to trimming and J lost 5 bases; unmatched junction nucleotides: 7. CDR3 length equals 15 residues. Germline CDR1 reads SGHRS; CDR2 reads YFSETQ.